A single sample is the source of the 24 T cell receptor beta chains below, sequenced in a study of T cells expressing NK-cell markers (dated by TCRdb to 2020 to 2022). Receptor libraries were prepared by 5' RACE. Data came from an Illumina HiSeq 2000. TCRdb reprocessed the sequencing reads and holds a single record per CDR3 protein sequence, with no DNA. The sample's records list about 430,000 distinct CDR3 sequences. Almost 1.5% of the sample comes from the top ten. The source material was blood T cells: a sorted CD56 or NKG2C T cell subset, CD4+ or CD8+ T cells, or bulk PBMC T cells (not recorded which). The receptors originated from a woman between 50 and 59 years old in good health. Donor details come from another sample of the same person, matched by shared clones.

The chain couples TRBV27 to TRBJ2-4; the TCRdb D gene call, TRBD2, has no DNA to confirm it. Germline V gene data show CDR1 as MNHEY and CDR2 as SMNVEV (reference sequence). This CDR3 comprises 12 residues. The CDR3: CASSLAGGPHYF.

The rearrangement joins TRBV10-3 to TRBJ2-1; TCRdb proposes TRBD2, but this gene call is untestable without DNA. From germline, CDR1 is ENHRY and CDR2 SYGVKD. This CDR3 contains 14 residues. This chain's CDR3 is CAISEVGELNEQFF.

The chain combines TRBV5-5 with TRBJ2-3; no DNA is available, so the TRBD2 call from TCRdb remains unchecked. This CDR3 is built from 14 residues. The germline gives CDR1 SGHKS, CDR2 YYEKEE (reference sequence). The CDR3 loop reads CASSRASFTDTQYF.

This chain connects TRBV20-1 to TRBJ2-1; TCRdb's assignment of TRBD2 cannot be checked, as there is no DNA. The CDR3 is 16 amino acids. CDR1 and CDR2 from the germline V gene are DFQATT and SNEGSKA (reference sequence). CDR3 amino acids: CSAPTSSGRRYNEQFF.

CDR3 sequence: CSAKPARNTDTQYF. The rearrangement joins TRBV20-1 to TRBJ2-3. CDR1 and CDR2 from the germline V gene are DFQATT and SNEGSKA (reference sequence). The CDR3 sequence is 14 residues long.

The chain joins TRBV3-1 to TRBJ2-7; TCRdb returns TRBD2, unconfirmable since there is no DNA. The germline gives CDR1 LGHDT, CDR2 YNNKEL (reference sequence). CDR3 length: 17 amino acids. CDR3: CASSQGLAGVQGGEQYF.

The gene calls are TRBV6-5 and TRBJ1-5. Germline loops: CDR1 MNHEY, CDR2 SVGAGI. The length of the CDR3 is 14 residues. This CDR3 reads CASSYSAGDRDQHF.

The rearrangement links TRBV7-2 to TRBJ2-3; TCRdb returns TRBD2, unconfirmable since there is no DNA. CDR3 length equals 19 residues. Germline V CDR1 and CDR2: SGHTA, FQGNSA. CDR3 amino acids: CASSSRRGLAGIAEDTQYF.

The genes are TRBV7-9 and TRBJ2-1; TCRdb's D call, TRBD2, is unchecked because there is no DNA. Germline lookup yields CDR1 SEHNR and CDR2 FQNEAQ (reference sequence). The CDR3 spans 15 residues. CDR3 sequence: CASSLTSGSFNEQFF.

The J gene is TRBJ1-5, the V gene TRBV7-8. The CDR3 is 17 amino acids. Germline V gene lookup returns CDR1 SGHVS and CDR2 FQNEAQ. The CDR3 reads CASSAQRAPYSNQPQHF.

The genes are TRBV19 and TRBJ2-5; TCRdb's D call of TRBD2 is untestable without DNA. Germline V lookup: CDR1 LNHDA, CDR2 SQIVND (reference sequence). The CDR3 has 14 amino acids. CDR3 amino acids: CASRRGGSGETQYF.

The chain has TRBV5-1 and TRBJ1-1; the D call of TRBD1 rests on TCRdb alone, since no DNA is present to check it. Germline V gene lookup returns CDR1 SGHRS and CDR2 YFSETQ. The CDR3 spans 15 residues. CDR3 amino acids: CASSRGQGGNTEAFF.

This chain connects TRBV4-1 to TRBJ2-3; as DNA is missing, the TRBD1 call by TCRdb cannot be tested. The CDR3 loop spans 13 amino acids. The germline gives CDR1 MGHRA, CDR2 YSYEKL. This CDR3 is CASSQAGDRGEYF.

This chain links TRBV28 with TRBJ1-5; absent DNA, TCRdb's TRBD1 call cannot be checked. This CDR3 has 17 amino acids. CDR1 and CDR2 from the germline V gene are MDHEN and SYDVKM. The CDR3 sequence is CASSLGTTQGAHQPQHF.

This chain connects TRBV24-1 to TRBJ1-5; TCRdb proposes TRBD1, but this gene call is untestable without DNA. This CDR3 comprises 15 residues. The V gene's germline CDR1 is KGHDR and CDR2 SFDVKD. CDR3 loop: CATSDAGDFGQPQHF.

J is TRBJ1-1 and V is TRBV4-1; without DNA, the TCRdb call of TRBD1 cannot be checked. The CDR3 spans 18 residues. In germline, CDR1 is MGHRA, CDR2 YSYEKL. Here the CDR3 reads CASSQDVSGTGFDTEAFF.

This chain joins TRBV6-1 and TRBJ1-5. CDR1 MNHNS and CDR2 SASEGT come from the germline V gene. The CDR3 runs to 14 residues. CDR3 protein: CASSLGAYNQPQHF.

J is TRBJ1-6 and V is TRBV12-3 or TRBV12-4; TCRdb outputs TRBD1, but without DNA this stays unchecked. CDR3 length: 16 residues. The CDR3 sequence is CASSLARSGGNSPLHF.

V and J are TRBV25-1 and TRBJ2-7; TCRdb selects TRBD1, and the lack of DNA leaves this call unchecked. The CDR3 runs to 17 residues. CDR1 and CDR2 (germline): MGHDK, SYGVNS. This CDR3 is CASSEPRRGGNSYEQYF.

This rearrangement joins TRBV7-3 to TRBJ2-1; absent DNA, TCRdb's TRBD1 call cannot be checked. The CDR3 contains 14 residues. In germline, CDR1 is SGHTA, CDR2 FQGTGA. The CDR3 loop is CASSPPGSYNEQFF.

This chain connects TRBV29-1 to TRBJ1-5; the D call from TCRdb, TRBD1, cannot be confirmed without DNA. CDR3 length: 13 residues. Germline loops: CDR1 SQVTM, CDR2 ANQGSEA. The CDR3 is CSVEWGGGRAQHF.

The chain carries TRBV20-1 and TRBJ2-1; TCRdb proposes TRBD1, but this gene call is untestable without DNA. The CDR3 sequence is 16 residues long. CDR1 is DFQATT and CDR2 is SNEGSKA in the germline V gene (reference sequence). This CDR3 reads CSASTGVLGGVDEQFF.

The chain recombines TRBV3-1 with TRBJ2-1; lacking DNA, the TRBD1 call made by TCRdb goes unchecked. The CDR3 length is 15 residues. From germline, CDR1 is LGHDT and CDR2 YNNKEL (reference sequence). This CDR3 reads CASSREPGYRAEQFF.

The chain combines TRBV18 with TRBJ1-4; no DNA is available, so the TRBD1 call from TCRdb remains unchecked. The CDR3 totals 14 residues. In germline, CDR1 is KGHSH, CDR2 LQKENI. The CDR3 loop is CASSRRGPNEKLFF.